This T cell receptor (beta chain) emerged from a study of T cells in Graves' hyperthyroidism and ophthalmopathy. Study overall: The authors collected peripheral blood at initial diagnosis, before any treatment.

Diagnoses were established using clinical symptoms, serum thyroxine and TRAb, thyroid ultrasound and orbital computed tomography. The PBMCs were taken from less than 11 ml of fresh peripheral blood. Researchers took RNA transcripts and amplified the TCR beta CDR3 regions from them. When the TCR CDR3 underwent first-round RT-PCR, the HTBI primer set was used. TCRdb passed the multiplex PCR reads through MiXCR, listing each CDR3 protein once. Of hundreds of thousands of distinct CDR3 sequences listed, about 16% are singletons. In its sample, this clonotype was seen many times. Germline V CDR1 and CDR2: SNHLY, FYNNEI. The CDR3 totals 15 residues. The trim removed 2 bases at V and 0 bases at J, leaving 2 bases unmatched.

This receptor was taken from a woman aged 18-30 years with Graves' ophthalmopathy. V is TRBV2 and J is TRBJ2-5, with 8 positions matching TRBD2. Sequencing used blood. The CDR3 DNA reads TGTGCCAGCAGTGAATTAGCGGGGAACCAAGAGACCCAGTACTTC. It codes for CASSELAGNQETQYF. Based on the CDR3 plus reference TRBV2 and TRBJ2-5, the full variable domain is EPEVTQTPSHQVTQMGQEVILRCVPISNHLYFYWYRQILGQKVEFLVSFYNNEISEKSEIFDDQFSVERPDGSNFTLKIRSTKLEDSAMYFCASSELAGNQETQYFGPGTRLLVL.